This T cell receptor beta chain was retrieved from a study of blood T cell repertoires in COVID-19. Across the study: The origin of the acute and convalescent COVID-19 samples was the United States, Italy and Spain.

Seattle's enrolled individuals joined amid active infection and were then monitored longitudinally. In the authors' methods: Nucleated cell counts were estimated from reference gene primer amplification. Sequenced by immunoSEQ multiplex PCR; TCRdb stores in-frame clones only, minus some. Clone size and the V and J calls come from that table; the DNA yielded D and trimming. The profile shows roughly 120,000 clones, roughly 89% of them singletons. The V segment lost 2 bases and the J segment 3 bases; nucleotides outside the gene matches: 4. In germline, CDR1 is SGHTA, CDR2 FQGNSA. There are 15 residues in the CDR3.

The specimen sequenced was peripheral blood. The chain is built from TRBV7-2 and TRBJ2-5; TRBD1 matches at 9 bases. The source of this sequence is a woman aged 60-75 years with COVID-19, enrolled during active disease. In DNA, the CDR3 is TGTGCCAGCAGCTTACGAGGGACAGGGAAAGAGACCCAGTACTTC. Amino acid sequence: CASSLRGTGKETQYF.